Following are 24 T cell receptor beta chains from one sample sequenced in a study of cytomegalovirus exposure and HLA in healthy donors. The primer mix had 60 Vbeta and 13 Jbeta primers. Libraries were prepared by immunoSEQ multiplex PCR; TCRdb keeps only in-frame clonotypes and omits some of them. The sample lists about 160,000 clones, under 75% occurring once. The specimen sequenced was PBMCs. The origin of the receptors is a man aged 40-49 years in good health and CMV-seropositive.

The V call is TRBV6-5, the J call TRBJ1-1; TRBD1 matches 8 bases. CDR3 size: 15 residues. V lost 1 base, J lost 5 bases, and 6 bases stayed unmatched. The germline V gene encodes CDR1 MNHEY and CDR2 SVGAGI. CDR3: CASSYYHRGGTEAFF. Written as DNA, the CDR3 is TGTGCCAGCAGTTACTACCACAGGGGGGGAACTGAAGCTTTCTTT.

This clone was seen a handful of times. The genes are TRBV7-2 and TRBJ2-1; 7 bases are a match to TRBD1. Germline V gene sequence: CDR1 SGHTA, CDR2 FQGNSA. The CDR3 sequence is 14 residues long. Trimming removed 2 bases from V and 7 bases from J; junction bases left unmatched: 5. CDR3 protein: CASSLRQGRNEQFF. The CDR3 region has the DNA TGTGCCAGCAGCTTACGACAGGGAAGAAATGAGCAGTTCTTC.

The chain uses TRBV5-1 and TRBJ2-5; TRBD1 agrees at 8 bases. Germline CDR1 is SGHRS and CDR2 is YFSETQ. Trimming removed 8 bases from V and 4 bases from J; junction bases left unmatched: 7. This CDR3 comprises 13 residues. The CDR3, as DNA: TGCGCCAGTAATACAGGGGGTGGAGAGACCCAGTACTTC. It translates to CASNTGGGETQYF. The entire variable domain, with the rest obtained from reference TRBV5-1 and TRBJ2-5, is as follows: KAGVTQTPRYLIKTRGQQVTLSCSPISGHRSVSWYQQTPGQGLQFLFEYFSETQRNKGNFPGRFSGRQFSNSRSEMNVSTLELGDSALYLCASNTGGGETQYFGPGTRLLVL.

This chain joins TRBV19 and TRBJ2-7; 10 bases align to TRBD1. J was trimmed by 4 bases and V by 3 bases; bases with no gene match: 6. The CDR3 is made up of 15 amino acids. Per germline, CDR1 LNHDA and CDR2 SQIVND (reference sequence). CDR3: CASSIPGQGSYEQYF. DNA of the CDR3: TGTGCCAGTAGTATCCCGGGACAGGGGTCATACGAGCAGTACTTC.

The rearrangement links TRBV7-2 to TRBJ2-1; TRBD2 aligns across 7 bases. CDR3 length equals 15 residues. The V and J ends lost 5 bases and 6 bases, in that order; junction bases with no gene match: 10. Per germline, CDR1 SGHTA and CDR2 FQGNSA. The CDR3 nucleotides are TGTGCCAGCAGCCCTAGTCGGGGGGTAGGCAATGAGCAGTTCTTC. Its translation: CASSPSRGVGNEQFF. Together with reference TRBV7-2 and TRBJ2-1, the CDR3 gives the full variable domain: GAGVSQSPSNKVTEKGKDVELRCDPISGHTALYWYRQSLGQGLEFLIYFQGNSAPDKSGLPSDRFSAERTGGSVSTLTIQRTQQEDSAVYLCASSPSRGVGNEQFFGPGTRLTVL.

This clone was found once. The V gene is TRBV19, the J gene TRBJ2-3; maybe TRBD2 (6 bases). The CDR3 has 17 residues. Trimming removed 1 base from V and 1 base from J, with 15 bases in between. Per the germline V gene, CDR1 is LNHDA and CDR2 is SQIVND (reference sequence). The DNA of the CDR3 is TGTGCCAGTAGTATAGGGGGGACTGTCCGCGGCACAGATACGCAGTATTTT. It specifies CASSIGGTVRGTDTQYF.

Only a few counts were recorded for this clone. The genes are TRBV4-1 and TRBJ1-4; maybe TRBD1 (5 bases). V gave up 0 bases and J gave up 6 bases, with 17 bases separating them. Per the germline V gene, CDR1 is MGHRA and CDR2 is YSYEKL. CDR3 size: 17 residues. The CDR3 nucleotides read TGCGCCAGCAGCCAAGATTTAGTGGGGCGAAGGGATGAAAAACTGTTTTTT. The encoded protein is CASSQDLVGRRDEKLFF.

V usage is TRBV2 and J usage is TRBJ1-4, with 9 bases that match TRBD1. This CDR3 is 16 amino acids long. The germline gives CDR1 SNHLY, CDR2 FYNNEI. Trimming cost V 4 bases and J 7 bases; bases outside gene matches: 10. CDR3 sequence reads: CASSGLPGQGPEKLFF. CDR3 in DNA: TGTGCCAGCAGTGGACTACCGGGACAGGGACCTGAAAAACTGTTTTTT. The whole variable domain, filled in from reference TRBV2 and TRBJ1-4, reads EPEVTQTPSHQVTQMGQEVILRCVPISNHLYFYWYRQILGQKVEFLVSFYNNEISEKSEIFDDQFSVERPDGSNFTLKIRSTKLEDSAMYFCASSGLPGQGPEKLFFGSGTQLSVL.

V is TRBV28 and J is TRBJ2-3, with TRBD1 matching 9 bases. The CDR3 spans 16 residues. The germline CDR1 and CDR2 sequences are MDHEN and SYDVKM. V gave up 2 bases and J gave up 0 bases; unmatched junction bases: 3. The CDR3 nucleotides are TGTGCCAGCAGTTTAAGGACAGGGGTTAGCACAGATACGCAGTATTTT. Protein: CASSLRTGVSTDTQYF. Drawing the rest from reference TRBV28 and TRBJ2-3, the complete variable domain is DVKVTQSSRYLVKRTGEKVFLECVQDMDHENMFWYRQDPGLGLRLIYFSYDVKMKEKGDIPEGYSVSREKKERFSLILESASTNQTSMYLCASSLRTGVSTDTQYFGPGTRLTVL.

The V and J genes are TRBV5-6 and TRBJ1-1; tentative D call: TRBD1 (5 bases). CDR3 length: 13 amino acids. The germline V and J ends were trimmed by 4 bases and 5 bases, with 12 bases remaining between them. Germline V gene data show CDR1 as SGHDT and CDR2 as YYEEEE. The CDR3 sequence is CASSQNRGTEAFF. CDR3 sequence (DNA): TGTGCCAGCAGCCAAAATCGGGGGACTGAAGCTTTCTTT.

The V and J genes are TRBV5-6 and TRBJ2-7, with D perhaps TRBD1 (6 bases). CDR1 SGHDT and CDR2 YYEEEE come from the germline V gene. V was clipped by 4 bases and J by 2 bases, with 10 bases between them. The CDR3 contains 13 residues. The CDR3, as DNA: TGTGCCAGCAGCGATACAGGGCCCTACGAGCAGTACTTC. Protein product: CASSDTGPYEQYF.

In its sample, this clone was seen a few times. The chain recombines TRBV6-5 with TRBJ2-1; possible D gene TRBD2, 6 bases. This CDR3 contains 12 residues. Germline V CDR1 and CDR2: MNHEY, SVGAGI. V was clipped by 2 bases and J by 10 bases, with 9 bases between them. CDR3 protein: CASSYAGREQFF. The CDR3, as DNA: TGTGCCAGCAGTTACGCGGGGCGAGAGCAGTTCTTC.

The chain is built from TRBV9 and TRBJ1-5; D might be TRBD1 (5 bases). V was clipped by 7 bases and J by 4 bases, with 9 bases between them. CDR3 size: 12 residues. Germline lookup yields CDR1 SGDLS and CDR2 YYNGEE. This CDR3 is CASGGGNQPQHF. Written as DNA, the CDR3 is TGTGCCAGCGGGGGGGGGAATCAGCCCCAGCATTTT.

V gene TRBV5-6 combines with J gene TRBJ2-7, with TRBD1 as a possible D gene (6 bases). The V and J ends lost 3 bases and 12 bases respectively, with 13 bases between them. The CDR3 is made up of 11 amino acids. Looked up from germline, CDR1 is SGHDT and CDR2 is YYEEEE. The CDR3 region has the DNA TGTGCCAGCAGCTCGAAAGGGGGTCGGTACTTC. This gives the protein CASSSKGGRYF.

This rearrangement joins TRBV9 to TRBJ2-3; 12 positions agree with TRBD2. The CDR3 has 16 residues. The V segment lost 3 bases and the J segment 4 bases; nucleotides outside the gene matches: 6. From germline, CDR1 is SGDLS and CDR2 YYNGEE. CDR3 in amino acids: CASSELAGGRADTQYF. As DNA, the CDR3 is TGTGCCAGCAGCGAGCTAGCGGGGGGGCGCGCAGATACGCAGTATTTT. The whole variable domain, remainder taken from reference TRBV9 and TRBJ2-3, is DSGVTQTPKHLITATGQRVTLRCSPRSGDLSVYWYQQSLDQGLQFLIQYYNGEERAKGNILERFSAQQFPDLHSELNLSSLELGDSALYFCASSELAGGRADTQYFGPGTRLTVL.

V and J are TRBV2 and TRBJ2-2; 7 positions match TRBD1. The CDR3 totals 15 residues. Germline CDR1 and CDR2: SNHLY and FYNNEI. Germline trimming cut 3 bases from V and 3 bases from J; bases unmatched to any gene: 4. The CDR3 sequence: CASSETGTYTGELFF. In nucleotides, the CDR3 is TGTGCCAGCAGTGAGACAGGGACCTACACCGGGGAGCTGTTTTTT. Full variable domain (outside the CDR3, taken from reference TRBV2 and TRBJ2-2): EPEVTQTPSHQVTQMGQEVILRCVPISNHLYFYWYRQILGQKVEFLVSFYNNEISEKSEIFDDQFSVERPDGSNFTLKIRSTKLEDSAMYFCASSETGTYTGELFFGEGSRLTVL.

This chain joins TRBV2 and TRBJ1-4; D is perhaps TRBD1 (5 bases). V was cut by 0 bases and J by 8 bases, with 10 bases left in between. The CDR3 is 14 amino acids. Germline CDR1 is SNHLY and CDR2 is FYNNEI. The CDR3 sequence is CASSEAGRGEKLFF. The CDR3 DNA reads as TGTGCCAGCAGTGAAGCTGGGCGGGGGGAAAAACTGTTTTTT.

The CDR3 DNA is TGTGCCAGCAGCTTACAGGGCGCAAGTCTAGCCAAAAACATTCAGTACTTC. It yields the protein CASSLQGASLAKNIQYF. The V gene is TRBV5-4, the J gene TRBJ2-4, with D possibly being TRBD1 (6 bases). Germline CDR1 and CDR2: SGHNT and YYREEE (reference sequence). Trimming shortened V by 2 bases and J by 0 bases, and 15 bases separated the two germline ends. CDR3 length equals 17 residues.

In regard to this clone: Other DNA sequences in the same sample also yield this CDR3. The chain has TRBV6-1 and TRBJ2-2, with 8 bases lining up with TRBD1. CDR1 is MNHNS and CDR2 is SASEGT in the germline V gene. CDR3 length equals 16 residues. The trim removed 3 bases at V and 5 bases at J, leaving 8 bases unmatched. This CDR3 is CASSEGQRQGTGELFF. The CDR3 bases are TGTGCCAGCAGTGAGGGTCAGAGACAGGGGACCGGGGAGCTGTTTTTT.

This sequence joins TRBV19 and TRBJ1-2; 11 bases are shared with TRBD1. In germline, CDR1 is LNHDA, CDR2 SQIVND (reference sequence). This CDR3 is 19 amino acids long. Trimming cost V 3 bases and J 8 bases; bases outside gene matches: 20. CDR3: CASSMFYRTGGTFPGGYTF. The CDR3 nucleotides read TGTGCCAGTAGTATGTTTTATCGGACAGGGGGCACATTCCCCGGAGGCTACACCTTC.

This clone was observed a single time. The chain combines TRBV4-2 with TRBJ2-5; 9 bases line up with TRBD2. V was clipped by 4 bases and J by 1 base; unmatched bases: 7. CDR1 and CDR2 (germline): LGHNA, YNFKEQ. The CDR3 extends over 16 amino acids. CDR3 in amino acids: CASSRQSGGLQETQYF. DNA of the CDR3: TGTGCCAGCAGCCGCCAAAGCGGGGGGCTCCAAGAGACCCAGTACTTC.

The chain employs TRBV5-1 and TRBJ1-4; 7 bases line up with TRBD1. After removal of 4 bases from V and 2 bases from J, the junction contained 2 bases not matched to a gene. Germline lookup yields CDR1 SGHRS and CDR2 YFSETQ. The CDR3 loop spans 14 amino acids. The CDR3 DNA reads TGCGCCAGCAGCCCGGACAGGACTAATGAAAAACTGTTTTTT. Translating it yields CASSPDRTNEKLFF. The full variable domain, rest sourced from reference TRBV5-1 and TRBJ1-4, is KAGVTQTPRYLIKTRGQQVTLSCSPISGHRSVSWYQQTPGQGLQFLFEYFSETQRNKGNFPGRFSGRQFSNSRSEMNVSTLELGDSALYLCASSPDRTNEKLFFGSGTQLSVL.

This rearrangement joins TRBV19 to TRBJ2-1; D may be TRBD2 (6 bases). The CDR3 spans 14 residues. With 6 bases removed from V and 1 base from J, the gap between germline ends came to 10 bases. Germline values: CDR1 LNHDA, CDR2 SQIVND (reference sequence). Written as DNA, the CDR3 is TGTGCCAGTAGCCAAGGGAGGTCCTACAATGAGCAGTTCTTC. The encoded protein is CASSQGRSYNEQFF.

The chain combines TRBV19 with TRBJ2-1; TRBD2 matches at 10 bases. Germline CDR1 LNHDA, CDR2 SQIVND (reference sequence). The CDR3 contains 17 residues. The J segment lost 8 bases and the V segment lost 5 bases, leaving 15 bases of the junction unmatched. The CDR3 nucleotides are TGTGCCAGTAGTCGTCTGACCAGCGGGGGGGCAGCGTATGAGCAGTTCTTC. Its translation is CASSRLTSGGAAYEQFF.